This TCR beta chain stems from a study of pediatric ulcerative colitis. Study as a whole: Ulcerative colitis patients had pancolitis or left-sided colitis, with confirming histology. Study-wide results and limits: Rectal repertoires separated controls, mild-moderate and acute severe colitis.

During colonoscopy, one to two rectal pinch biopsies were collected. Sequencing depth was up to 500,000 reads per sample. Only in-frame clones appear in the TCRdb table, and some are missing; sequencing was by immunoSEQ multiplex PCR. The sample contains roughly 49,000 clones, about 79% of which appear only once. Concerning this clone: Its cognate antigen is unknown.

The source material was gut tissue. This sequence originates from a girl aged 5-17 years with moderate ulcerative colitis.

The CDR3 nucleotides are TGCGCCAGCAGCCCCTCTGAGGTGGTCACTGAAGCTTTCTTT. Protein product: CASSPSEVVTEAFF. The V and J genes are TRBV5-1 and TRBJ1-1; D not certain. Germline lookup yields CDR1 SGHRS and CDR2 YFSETQ. The CDR3 totals 14 residues. V was pared by 4 bases and J by 4 bases, with 14 bases between.